These T cell receptor beta chains were read from a single sample in a study of blood T cell repertoires in COVID-19. The assay was immunoSEQ multiplex PCR, and TCRdb's table has in-frame clones only and misses some. Counted here are some 160,000 clones, 88% occurring once; the ten biggest clones make up approximately 2.1%. Sequencing used peripheral blood. These receptors were collected from a man aged 45-60 years who had recovered from COVID-19. CDR3s include the opening cysteine and the closing phenylalanine or tryptophan. D genes are given only for firm matches. Clone size, where shown, is once, few, many, or a class for clones that have expanded.

TRBD2,NA,TRBJ2-7,TRBV27,CASRRTSGTTGEQYF,TGTGCCAGCAGGCGGACTAGCGGGACCACTGGGGAGCAGTACTTC
TRBD1,NA,TRBJ2-1,TRBV3-1/TRBV3-2,CASSQARQGFYNEQFF,TGTGCCAGCAGCCAAGCCCGACAGGGGTTTTACAATGAGCAGTTCTTC
NA,once,TRBJ1-2,TRBV19,CASRVLGQTNYGYTF,TGTGCCAGTAGGGTATTAGGACAGACTAACTATGGCTACACCTTC
TRBD2,NA,TRBJ2-2,TRBV10-2,CASSAVAAGGSIGELFF,TGCGCCAGCAGTGCCGTAGCGGCGGGGGGTTCTATCGGGGAGCTGTTTTTT
NA,once,TRBJ2-7,TRBV7-2,CASSLVTMGEQYF,TGTGCCAGCAGCTTAGTGACTATGGGGGAGCAGTACTTC
NA,NA,TRBJ1-6,TRBV13,CASRKEGSSPLHF,TGTGCCAGCAGAAAAGAGGGTTCATCACCCCTCCACTTT
TRBD1,NA,TRBJ1-1,TRBV4-1,CASSTTLDRGTEAFF,TGCGCCAGCAGCACAACATTAGACAGGGGAACTGAAGCTTTCTTT
NA,NA,TRBJ2-1,TRBV7-2,CASSSKTGPNEQFF,TGTGCCAGCAGCTCGAAAACAGGGCCGAATGAGCAGTTCTTC
TRBD1,NA,TRBJ2-7,TRBV11-2,CASSSTGTGFVHEQYF,TGTGCCAGCAGCTCGACCGGGACAGGGTTTGTCCACGAGCAGTACTTC
TRBD1,NA,TRBJ2-7,TRBV10-1,CAPVHVRGTSEQYF,TGCGCCCCTGTTCACGTCAGGGGGACGAGCGAGCAGTACTTC
NA,few,TRBJ2-2,TRBV6-5,CASSLDLNTGELFF,TGTGCCAGCAGTTTGGACTTGAACACCGGGGAGCTGTTTTTT
NA,NA,TRBJ1-5,TRBV2,CASGQSTLSNQPQHF,TGTGCCAGTGGGCAGTCCACTCTTAGCAATCAGCCCCAGCATTTT
NA,NA,TRBJ2-7,TRBV19,CASSYRENSYEQYF,TGTGCCAGTAGTTACCGGGAAAACTCCTACGAGCAGTACTTC
NA,NA,TRBJ2-7,TRBV9,CASSVRDSSREQYF,TGTGCCAGCAGCGTACGGGACTCCAGTAGGGAGCAGTACTTC
TRBD1,NA,TRBJ1-1,TRBV3-1/TRBV3-2,CASSQDRRDTEAFF,TGTGCCAGCAGTCAGGACAGGCGGGACACTGAAGCTTTCTTT
TRBD1,NA,TRBJ2-1,TRBV11-2,CASSFRDSVYNEQFF,TGTGCCAGCAGCTTCCGGGACAGTGTCTACAATGAGCAGTTCTTC
TRBD1,few,TRBJ1-3,TRBV29-1,CSVKDRGNSGNTIYF,TGCAGCGTTAAGGACAGGGGCAATTCTGGAAACACCATATATTTT
TRBD2,NA,TRBJ2-1,TRBV11-1,CASSLAASGYNEQFF,TGTGCCAGCAGCTTAGCCGCTAGCGGGTACAATGAGCAGTTCTTC
TRBD1,NA,TRBJ1-1,TRBV4-1,CASSQEPRGLGEAFF,TGCGCCAGCAGCCAAGAGCCCAGGGGGCTTGGTGAAGCTTTCTTT
TRBD2,NA,TRBJ2-1,TRBV7-2,CASSLSPASGSYEQFF,TGTGCCAGCAGCTTAAGTCCGGCTAGCGGGAGTTATGAGCAGTTCTTC
TRBD1,NA,TRBJ1-4,TRBV5-5,CASSFRQGSEKLFF,TGTGCCAGCAGCTTTCGACAGGGAAGTGAAAAACTGTTTTTT
TRBD2,NA,TRBJ2-3,TRBV11-2,CASSLWASGGRSADTQYF,TGTGCCAGCAGCTTATGGGCTAGCGGGGGGAGGAGCGCAGATACGCAGTATTTT
NA,NA,TRBJ2-3,TRBV13,CASSYRQTDTQYF,TGTGCCAGCAGCTATAGACAGACAGATACGCAGTATTTT
NA,NA,TRBJ2-5,TRBV10-3,CAMARGAGETQYF,TGTGCCATGGCTCGGGGGGCGGGAGAGACCCAGTACTTC
TRBD1,once,TRBJ1-2,TRBV3-1/TRBV3-2,CASSQSQGEKGYTF,TGTGCCAGCAGCCAATCACAGGGGGAGAAAGGCTACACCTTC
TRBD1,NA,TRBJ2-5,TRBV5-1,CASSSGQGAGETQYF,TGCGCCAGCAGTAGTGGACAGGGGGCAGGGGAGACCCAGTACTTC
TRBD2,NA,TRBJ2-5,TRBV3-1/TRBV3-2,CASSSRLAYWGGETQYF,TGTGCCAGCAGCTCTAGACTAGCATACTGGGGGGGAGAGACCCAGTACTTC
NA,once,TRBJ1-5,TRBV28,CASSSPFRDTNQPQHF,TGTGCCAGCAGTTCCCCTTTCCGGGACACCAATCAGCCCCAGCATTTT
NA,NA,TRBJ1-1,TRBV7-3,CASSLGGDTEAFF,TGTGCCAGCAGCTTAGGAGGGGACACTGAAGCTTTCTTT
NA,few,TRBJ2-2,TRBV24-1,CATSDLGQSGTGELFF,TGTGCCACCAGTGATTTGGGACAGTCTGGGACCGGGGAGCTGTTTTTT
TRBD1,once,TRBJ1-6,TRBV6-2/TRBV6-3,CASSSPGQGNNSPLHF,TGTGCCAGCAGTTCCCCGGGACAGGGGAATAATTCACCCCTCCACTTT
NA,once,TRBJ2-5,TRBV19,CASNAGETQYF,TGTGCCAGTAATGCGGGGGAGACCCAGTACTTC
TRBD2,NA,TRBJ2-1,TRBV7-2,CASSLERAGGPSNEQFF,TGTGCCAGCAGCTTAGAAAGAGCGGGGGGGCCTTCGAATGAGCAGTTCTTC